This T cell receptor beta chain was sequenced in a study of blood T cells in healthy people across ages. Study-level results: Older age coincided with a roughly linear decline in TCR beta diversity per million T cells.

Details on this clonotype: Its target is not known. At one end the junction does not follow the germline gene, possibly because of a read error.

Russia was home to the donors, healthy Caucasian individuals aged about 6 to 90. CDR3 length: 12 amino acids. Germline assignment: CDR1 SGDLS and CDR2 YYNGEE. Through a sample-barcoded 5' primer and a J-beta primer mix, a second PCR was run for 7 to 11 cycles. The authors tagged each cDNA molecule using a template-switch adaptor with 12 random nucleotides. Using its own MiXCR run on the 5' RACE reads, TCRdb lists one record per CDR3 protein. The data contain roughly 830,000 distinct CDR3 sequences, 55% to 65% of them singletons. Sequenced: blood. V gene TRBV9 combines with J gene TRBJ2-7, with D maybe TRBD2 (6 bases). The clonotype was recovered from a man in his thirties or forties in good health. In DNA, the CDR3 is TGTGCCAGCAGCGGGATGGACTACGTGCAGTACTTC. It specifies CASSGMDYVQYF. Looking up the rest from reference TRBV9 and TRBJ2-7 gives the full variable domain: DSGVTQTPKHLITATGQRVTLRCSPRSGDLSVYWYQQSLDQGLQFLIQYYNGEERAKGNILERFSAQQFPDLHSELNLSSLELGDSALYFCASSGMDYVQYFGPGTRLTVT.